The clone carrying this T cell receptor beta chain turned up a few times. Its antigen is as yet unknown. Sequenced by immunoSEQ multiplex PCR; TCRdb stores in-frame clones only, minus some. The table has 150,000 or so clones, roughly nine tenths seen once. The data stem from a study of T cell responses to AZD1222 COVID-19 vaccine. The study, taken as a whole, reports: Increased Spike-specific TCR breadth and depth were observed after two AZD1222 doses. AZD1222 recipients seropositive at baseline numbered only 5 or 6. The donors showed a predominance of white British ancestry and of females, with possible underestimation of clonal diversity.

In germline, CDR1 is GTSNPN, CDR2 SVGIG (reference sequence). This CDR3 contains 12 residues. After removal of 0 bases from V and 11 bases from J, the junction contained 4 bases not matched to a gene. The chain links TRBV30 to TRBJ2-3; 8 bases fit TRBD2. Sample: peripheral blood, taken on day 0 of MenACWY control vaccination. This clonotype originated in an adult in good health. CDR3 in amino acids: CAWSVIAGLQYF. CDR3 sequence (DNA): TGTGCCTGGAGTGTTATAGCGGGGTTGCAGTATTTT.